The entry below describes one TCR beta chain. The data belong to a study of blood T cell repertoires in COVID-19. Study at large: Both acute and convalescent COVID-19 samples were obtained from the United States, Italy and Spain. Nucleic acid was either cDNA or gDNA, and it came from T cells, B-cell-depleted T cells, or PBMCs.

How the authors handled the data: Reference gene primers were amplified, and this amplification served to estimate nucleated cell counts. Profiled with immunoSEQ multiplex PCR; TCRdb holds only in-frame clones, not every one. The DNA gave D and trimming, while V, J and clone size come from that table. The sample lists approximately 250,000 clones, roughly 84% occurring once. The CDR3 covers 17 residues. V trimming: 1 base; J trimming: 1 base; junction bases outside the gene matches: 7. Germline V lookup: CDR1 SNHLY, CDR2 FYNNEI. Sequencing was performed on peripheral blood. The TCR originated in a man aged 60-69 years with acute or convalescent COVID-19. The chain links TRBV2 to TRBJ2-3; 8 nucleotides line up with TRBD2. CDR3 in DNA: TGTGCCAGCAGTGAAGGTCAAGCGGGAGTCGGCACAGATACGCAGTATTTT. It encodes CASSEGQAGVGTDTQYF.